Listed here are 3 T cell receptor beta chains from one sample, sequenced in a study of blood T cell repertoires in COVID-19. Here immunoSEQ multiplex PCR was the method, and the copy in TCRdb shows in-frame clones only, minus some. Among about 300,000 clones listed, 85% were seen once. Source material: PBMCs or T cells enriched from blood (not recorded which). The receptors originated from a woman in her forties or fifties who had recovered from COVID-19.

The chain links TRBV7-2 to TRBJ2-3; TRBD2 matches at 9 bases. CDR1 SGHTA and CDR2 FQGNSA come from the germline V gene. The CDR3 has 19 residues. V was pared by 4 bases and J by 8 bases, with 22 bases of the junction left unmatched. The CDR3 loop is CASSSDGSTSGSRMGTQYF. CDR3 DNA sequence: TGTGCCAGCAGCTCCGACGGGTCCACTAGCGGGTCCAGGATGGGTACGCAGTATTTT.

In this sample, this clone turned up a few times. CDR3 loop: CASSPTFEGHTQYF. In DNA, the CDR3 is TGTGCCAGCAGCCCTACCTTCGAGGGTCATACGCAGTATTTT. The V and J genes are TRBV14 and TRBJ2-3, with a tentative D call TRBD2 (5 bases). The CDR3 is made up of 14 amino acids. Germline loops: CDR1 SGHDN, CDR2 FVKESK. V lost 4 bases, J lost 7 bases, and 15 bases lay in between.

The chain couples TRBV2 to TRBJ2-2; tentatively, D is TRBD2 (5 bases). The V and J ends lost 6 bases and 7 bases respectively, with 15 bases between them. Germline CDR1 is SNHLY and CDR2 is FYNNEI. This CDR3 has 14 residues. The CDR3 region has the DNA TGTGCCAGCAGCCGACTACTCGGAGACGGGGAGCTGTTTTTT. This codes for CASSRLLGDGELFF.